Following are 4 T cell receptor beta chains from one sample sequenced in a study of blood T cell repertoires in COVID-19. Data came from immunoSEQ multiplex PCR; TCRdb stores just in-frame clones and leaves some out. The sample holds 100,000 to 140,000 clones, roughly 90% seen once. Sequencing used peripheral blood. Receptors originate from a man aged 40-49 years with active or convalescent COVID-19.

The CDR3 loop is CASSPSPGADSEKLFF. The DNA for the CDR3 is TGTGCCAGCAGCCCGAGCCCTGGGGCGGATAGTGAAAAACTGTTTTTT. This rearrangement joins TRBV11-2 to TRBJ1-4; TRBD1 is a possible D gene (5 bases). V was clipped by 5 bases and J by 7 bases, with 20 bases between them. The CDR3 loop spans 16 amino acids. Germline V gives CDR1 SGHAT, CDR2 FQNNGV. Using reference TRBV11-2 and TRBJ1-4 for the parts outside the CDR3, the full variable domain is EAGVAQSPRYKIIEKRQSVAFWCNPISGHATLYWYQQILGQGPKLLIQFQNNGVVDDSQLPKDRFSAERLKGVDSTLKIQPAKLEDSAVYLCASSPSPGADSEKLFFGSGTQLSVL.

The CDR3 sequence: CATSAPPGAGANVLTF. The CDR3 bases are TGTGCCACCAGTGCCCCCCCCGGGGCTGGGGCCAACGTCCTGACTTTC. This chain uses TRBV24-1 with TRBJ2-6; perhaps TRBD2 as D (5 bases). The CDR3 is 16 residues long. Trimming left V 5 bases short and J 2 bases short, with 12 bases between. Germline-derived CDR1 and CDR2 are KGHDR and SFDVKD.

The CDR3 loop reads CASSHAGTGSLPPTDTQYF. The CDR3 region has the DNA TGTGCCAGCAGCCATGCCGGGACAGGCTCTCTACCACCCACAGATACGCAGTATTTT. This chain links TRBV3-1 (or the pseudogene TRBV3-2) with TRBJ2-3, with 8 bases fitting TRBD1. This CDR3 has 19 residues. Germline V gene lookup returns CDR1 LGHDT and CDR2 YNNKEL (reference sequence). V shed 3 bases and J 2 bases; nucleotides not matched to a gene: 16.

The chain carries TRBV20-1 and TRBJ2-5; D not certain. With 3 bases removed from V and 6 bases from J, the gap between germline ends came to 8 bases. Germline CDR1 reads DFQATT; CDR2 reads SNEGSKA (reference sequence). This CDR3 spans 11 amino acids. The chain's CDR3 is CSARFGKTQYF. DNA of the CDR3: TGCAGTGCTAGGTTTGGCAAGACCCAGTACTTC.